The entry below describes one TCR beta chain. With baseline, cycle 4 day 1, and cycle 7 day 1 as timepoints, blood was sampled. This sample is drawn from a study of OX40 agonist ivuxolimab in advanced cancers. On the study more broadly: Patients with prior anti-PD-1, anti-PD-L1 or anti-CTLA-4 therapy were eligible; about 41% had some.

The CDR3 has 13 residues. Germline lookup yields CDR1 ENHRY and CDR2 SYGVKD. V dropped 3 bases and J dropped 4 bases, with 6 bases sitting between them. The data were produced by immunoSEQ multiplex PCR, yet TCRdb's version contains in-frame clones alone and is incomplete. The data contain some 95,000 clones, about nine tenths of them singletons. This clonotype was sampled from an adult with an advanced solid tumor such as melanoma, head and neck, liver or kidney cancer. The input for sequencing was CD4+ or CD8+ T cells sorted from blood, taken in a trial of the OX40 agonist ivuxolimab. This rearrangement joins TRBV10-3 to TRBJ2-2; D gene uncertain. The CDR3 loop reads CAISDVGTGELFF. CDR3 nucleotides: TGTGCCATCAGTGATGTAGGCACCGGGGAGCTGTTTTTT.